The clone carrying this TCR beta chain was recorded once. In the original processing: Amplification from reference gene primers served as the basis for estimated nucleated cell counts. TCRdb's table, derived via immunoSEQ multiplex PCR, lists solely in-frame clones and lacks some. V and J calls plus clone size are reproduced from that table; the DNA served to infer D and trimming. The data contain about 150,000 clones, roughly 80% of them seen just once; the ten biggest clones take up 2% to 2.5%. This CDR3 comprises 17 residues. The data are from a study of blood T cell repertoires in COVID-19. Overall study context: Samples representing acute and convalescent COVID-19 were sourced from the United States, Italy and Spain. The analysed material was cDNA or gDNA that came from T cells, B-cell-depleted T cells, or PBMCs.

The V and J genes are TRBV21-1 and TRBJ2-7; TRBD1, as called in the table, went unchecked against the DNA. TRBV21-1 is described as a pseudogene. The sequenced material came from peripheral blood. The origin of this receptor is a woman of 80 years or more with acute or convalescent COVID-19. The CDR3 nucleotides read TGTACCAGCAGCAAAGTTGCCAGACACAAGGGGATCTACGAGCAGTACTTC. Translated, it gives CTSSKVARHKGIYEQYF.